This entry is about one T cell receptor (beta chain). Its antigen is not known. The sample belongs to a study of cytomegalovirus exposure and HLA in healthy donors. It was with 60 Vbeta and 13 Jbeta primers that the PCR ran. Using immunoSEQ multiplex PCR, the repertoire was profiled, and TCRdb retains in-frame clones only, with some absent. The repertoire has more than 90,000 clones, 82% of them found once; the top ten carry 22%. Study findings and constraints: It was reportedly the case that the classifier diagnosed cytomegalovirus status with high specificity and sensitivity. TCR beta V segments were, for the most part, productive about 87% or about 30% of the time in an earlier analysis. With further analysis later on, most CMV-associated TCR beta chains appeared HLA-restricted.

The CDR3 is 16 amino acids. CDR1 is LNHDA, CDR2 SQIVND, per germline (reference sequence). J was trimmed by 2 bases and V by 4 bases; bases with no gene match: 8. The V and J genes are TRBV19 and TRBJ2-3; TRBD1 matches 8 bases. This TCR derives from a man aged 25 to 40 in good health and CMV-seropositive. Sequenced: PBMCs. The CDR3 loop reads CASSTDRGEVTDTQYF. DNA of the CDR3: TGTGCCAGTAGTACCGACAGGGGTGAAGTCACAGATACGCAGTATTTT. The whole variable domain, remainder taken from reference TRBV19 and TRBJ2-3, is DGGITQSPKYLFRKEGQNVTLSCEQNLNHDAMYWYRQDPGQGLRLIYYSQIVNDFQKGDIAEGYSVSREKKESFPLTVTSAQKNPTAFYLCASSTDRGEVTDTQYFGPGTRLTVL.